One sample yielded the 25 T cell receptor beta chains listed below, sequenced in a study of CD8 T cells in ankylosing spondylitis. TCRdb passed the 5' RACE reads through MiXCR, listing each CDR3 protein once. This table holds 150,000 to 200,000 distinct CDR3 sequences, around 10% found once. Sequencing input: blood, either unsorted or a sorted T cell fraction (not recorded which). The receptor set was obtained from a male donor with ankylosing spondylitis or in good health (not recorded which).

This clonotype was recorded a few times. The rearrangement joins TRBV25-1 to TRBJ2-5; D is possibly TRBD2 (5 bases). CDR1 and CDR2 from the germline V gene are MGHDK and SYGVNS. The CDR3 has 15 amino acids. Trimming removed 4 bases from V and 5 bases from J, with 17 bases in between. CDR3 DNA sequence: TGTGCCAGCAGTGCTGTCGTCCGAGGGTACGAGACCCAGTACTTC. It specifies CASSAVVRGYETQYF.

This clonotype was counted ten times or more. The V gene is TRBV20-1, the J gene TRBJ2-1, with TRBD2 matching over 9 bases. After removal of 3 bases from V and 7 bases from J, the junction contained 10 bases not matched to a gene. The CDR3 has 15 amino acids. Germline V gene data show CDR1 as DFQATT and CDR2 as SNEGSKA (reference sequence). This CDR3 is CSARVDSGGQNEQFF. CDR3 sequence (DNA): TGCAGTGCTAGGGTGGATAGCGGGGGTCAGAATGAGCAGTTCTTC.

This clonotype was counted at least ten times. This chain connects TRBV6-5 to TRBJ2-5; TRBD2 aligns across 9 bases. CDR3 length: 15 residues. CDR1 MNHEY and CDR2 SVGAGI come from the germline V gene. V shed 2 bases and J 5 bases; nucleotides not matched to a gene: 6. The CDR3 here is CASSYRRGGQETQYF. The CDR3 nucleotides read TGTGCCAGCAGTTACCGGCGGGGGGGACAGGAGACCCAGTACTTC.

The chain has TRBV6-1 and TRBJ1-6; the D gene is possibly TRBD1 (6 bases). Per the germline V gene, CDR1 is MNHNS and CDR2 is SASEGT. This CDR3 comprises 13 residues. The V end lost 8 bases, the J end lost 5 bases, and 10 bases lay between the germline ends. CDR3 in amino acids: CASRTANNSPLHF. For the CDR3, the DNA is TGTGCCAGCCGGACAGCCAATAATTCACCCCTCCACTTT.

This clonotype was seen many times. This sequence joins TRBV5-1 and TRBJ2-3; the match to TRBD2 covers 8 bases. In germline, CDR1 is SGHRS, CDR2 YFSETQ. The CDR3 is made up of 18 amino acids. Germline trimming cut 1 base from V and 0 bases from J; bases unmatched to any gene: 10. CDR3 nucleotides: TGCGCCAGCAGCTTGATCCGAGCGGGGGCCCGGAGCACAGATACGCAGTATTTT. Amino acids: CASSLIRAGARSTDTQYF.

The chain employs TRBV30 and TRBJ1-1; the D is unclear. Germline V lookup: CDR1 GTSNPN, CDR2 SVGIG (reference sequence). This CDR3 region has 13 residues. The V and J ends lost 0 bases and 1 base respectively, with 6 bases between them. CDR3 bases: TGTGCCTGGAGTGTACGGGAGAACACTGAAGCTTTCTTT. It codes for CAWSVRENTEAFF. Full variable domain (rest looked up from reference TRBV30 and TRBJ1-1): SQTIHQWPATLVQPVGSPLSLECTVEGTSNPNLYWYRQAAGRGLQLLFYSVGIGQISSEVPQNLSASRPQDRQFILSSKKLLLSDSGFYLCAWSVRENTEAFFGQGTRLTVV.

This clonotype was recorded many times. The rearrangement uses TRBV7-9 and TRBJ1-5, with D maybe TRBD1 (6 bases). Trimming cost V 4 bases and J 2 bases, with 12 bases left between them. The CDR3 spans 15 residues. Germline values: CDR1 SEHNR, CDR2 FQNEAQ (reference sequence). The CDR3 loop reads CASSSHREGNQPQHF. The CDR3 DNA sequence: TGTGCCAGCAGCTCGCACAGGGAGGGCAATCAGCCCCAGCATTTT.

This clonotype was counted ten times or more. The chain carries TRBV3-1 and TRBJ1-2; no clear D gene. Looked up from germline, CDR1 is LGHDT and CDR2 is YNNKEL (reference sequence). The CDR3 runs to 12 residues. The V end lost 2 bases, the J end lost 4 bases, and 5 bases lay between the germline ends. CDR3 amino acids: CASSQTGYGYTF. The CDR3 bases are TGTGCCAGCAGCCAAACGGGCTATGGCTACACCTTC.

This clonotype was recorded at least ten times. This chain joins TRBV12-3 or TRBV12-4 and TRBJ2-2; D is undetermined. With 5 bases removed from V and 4 bases from J, the gap between germline ends came to 14 bases. The CDR3 is made up of 15 amino acids. DNA of the CDR3: TGTGCCAGCAGTCCCGCCTTGGGCTCCACCGGGGAGCTGTTTTTT. Translated, it gives CASSPALGSTGELFF.

The table lists this clonotype with a few counts. The gene calls are TRBV12-3 or TRBV12-4 and TRBJ2-3, with 7 bases lining up with TRBD2. The CDR3 loop spans 15 amino acids. After removal of 4 bases from V and 0 bases from J, the junction contained 4 bases not matched to a gene. CDR3 sequence: CASSSFSGSTDTQYF. The CDR3 DNA is TGTGCCAGCAGTTCCTTTAGCGGGAGCACAGATACGCAGTATTTT.

This clonotype was found many times. This rearrangement joins TRBV12-3 or TRBV12-4 to TRBJ1-1, with D tentatively TRBD1 (5 bases). The V end lost 0 bases, the J end lost 3 bases, and 8 bases lay between the germline ends. This CDR3 is built from 14 residues. CDR3 sequence (DNA): TGTGCCAGCAGTTTAGCCGGGGGGGACACTGAAGCTTTCTTT. Its protein is CASSLAGGDTEAFF.

This clonotype was detected ten times or more. The V gene is TRBV4-1, the J gene TRBJ2-1; D perhaps matches TRBD2 (5 bases). Germline V gene lookup returns CDR1 MGHRA and CDR2 YSYEKL. Trimming stripped 4 bases from V and 8 bases from J, with 9 bases between. This CDR3 spans 12 amino acids. CDR3 amino acids: CASSLSGYEQFF. The CDR3 region has the DNA TGCGCCAGCAGCCTTTCGGGGTATGAGCAGTTCTTC.

In its sample, this clonotype was seen many times. V gene TRBV5-1 combines with J gene TRBJ2-2; 11 positions agree with TRBD2. Germline CDR1 SGHRS, CDR2 YFSETQ. The CDR3 is 19 residues long. The V and J ends lost 2 bases and 1 base, in that order; junction bases with no gene match: 10. The CDR3 DNA sequence: TGCGCCAGCAGCTTACTGACTAGCGGGGATACCTTGAACACCGGGGAGCTGTTTTTT. Its translation: CASSLLTSGDTLNTGELFF.

This clonotype was counted only a few times. This rearrangement joins TRBV5-1 to TRBJ2-1, with TRBD2 matching 7 bases. J gave up 9 bases and V 2 bases, and 8 bases lay outside the gene matches. This CDR3 has 14 amino acids. Germline values: CDR1 SGHRS, CDR2 YFSETQ. This CDR3 is CASSFELRGVEQFF. In DNA form, the CDR3 reads TGCGCCAGCAGCTTTGAGCTCCGGGGGGTTGAGCAGTTCTTC.

This clonotype was found many times. The gene calls are TRBV6-2 or TRBV6-3 and TRBJ2-1, with unresolved D. V lost 7 bases to trimming and J lost 4 bases, with 11 bases between them. The CDR3 is made up of 13 amino acids. Germline V gene data show CDR1 as MNHEY and CDR2 as SVGEGT. CDR3 in amino acids: CASNEEKYNEQFF. DNA for the CDR3: TGTGCCAGCAACGAGGAGAAATACAATGAGCAGTTCTTC.

The table lists this clonotype with many counts. The chain joins TRBV10-1 to TRBJ2-5; D is unresolved. The CDR3 has 13 residues. With 7 bases removed from V and 4 bases from J, the gap between germline ends came to 13 bases. Germline CDR1 reads WNHNN; CDR2 reads SYGVQD (reference sequence). The CDR3 reads CASTELLGETQYF. CDR3 nucleotides: TGCGCCAGCACCGAGCTTTTGGGAGAGACCCAGTACTTC.

This clonotype was recorded many times. The chain carries TRBV7-2 and TRBJ2-1; D remains unclear. Germline CDR1 SGHTA, CDR2 FQGNSA. The CDR3 consists of 11 residues. V gave up 3 bases and J gave up 8 bases, with 5 bases separating them. CDR3 DNA: TGTGCCAGCAGCTTTCTTCATGAGCAGTTCTTC. Its protein is CASSFLHEQFF. The full variable domain, completed using reference TRBV7-2 and TRBJ2-1, is GAGVSQSPSNKVTEKGKDVELRCDPISGHTALYWYRQSLGQGLEFLIYFQGNSAPDKSGLPSDRFSAERTGGSVSTLTIQRTQQEDSAVYLCASSFLHEQFFGPGTRLTVL.

This clonotype was observed a handful of times. The rearrangement joins TRBV30 to TRBJ2-3, with TRBD2 matching over 7 bases. Germline V gene data show CDR1 as GTSNPN and CDR2 as SVGIG (reference sequence). With V trimmed by 3 bases and J by 1 base, 7 bases remained unmatched. The CDR3 runs 15 residues. This CDR3 is CAWRNERDRTDTQYF. The CDR3 DNA reads TGTGCCTGGAGGAATGAGCGGGACCGCACAGATACGCAGTATTTT. Filled out from reference TRBV30 and TRBJ2-3, the complete variable domain reads SQTIHQWPATLVQPVGSPLSLECTVEGTSNPNLYWYRQAAGRGLQLLFYSVGIGQISSEVPQNLSASRPQDRQFILSSKKLLLSDSGFYLCAWRNERDRTDTQYFGPGTRLTVL.

This clonotype was seen ten or more times. V is TRBV5-1 and J is TRBJ2-3, with D unresolved. Germline V lookup: CDR1 SGHRS, CDR2 YFSETQ. The CDR3 length is 11 residues. V was trimmed by 5 bases and J by 3 bases, leaving 4 bases between them. The CDR3 DNA is TGCGCCAGCAGAGCTACAGATACGCAGTATTTT. It yields the protein CASRATDTQYF.

This clonotype was observed many times. The gene calls are TRBV12-3 or TRBV12-4 and TRBJ2-1; 8 bases map to TRBD2. V lost 6 bases and J lost 6; bases outside the gene matches: 10. The CDR3 has 15 amino acids. CDR3 nucleotides: TGTGCCAGCAGGCGGGGGACTAGTTCGTTCAATGAGCAGTTCTTC. Protein sequence: CASRRGTSSFNEQFF.

This clonotype was detected many times. The rearrangement joins TRBV7-9 to TRBJ2-7, with 9 bases identical to TRBD1. The CDR3 covers 15 residues. V shed 5 bases, J shed 5 bases, and the junction held 10 bases outside the gene matches. From germline, CDR1 is SEHNR and CDR2 FQNEAQ (reference sequence). CDR3 bases: TGTGCCAGCAGCCGTCCGGGACAGGGAAGCCACGAGCAGTACTTC. Its translation: CASSRPGQGSHEQYF.

This clonotype was seen many times. The chain recombines TRBV20-1 with TRBJ1-1, with no clear D. Germline assignment: CDR1 DFQATT and CDR2 SNEGSKA (reference sequence). The germline V and J ends were trimmed by 0 bases and 1 base, with 12 bases remaining between them. This CDR3 spans 15 amino acids. The CDR3 sequence: CSARDPFSGNTEAFF. CDR3 in DNA: TGCAGTGCTAGAGACCCCTTTTCGGGGAACACTGAAGCTTTCTTT.

In its sample, this clonotype was seen many times. This sequence joins TRBV12-3 or TRBV12-4 and TRBJ1-2; D is uncertain. The CDR3 is 14 amino acids. V was pared by 5 bases and J by 1 base, with 11 bases between. The CDR3 DNA reads TGTGCCAGCAGTCTTGCGGGCGGTAACTATGGCTACACCTTC. This gives the protein CASSLAGGNYGYTF.

The chain carries TRBV20-1 and TRBJ2-7, with 9 nucleotides matching TRBD1. V lost 4 bases to trimming and J lost 4 bases; unmatched junction nucleotides: 17. Germline CDR1 reads DFQATT; CDR2 reads SNEGSKA (reference sequence). This CDR3 contains 17 residues. In DNA, the CDR3 is TGCAGTGCTACATCCATTTCCCCGGGACAGGGCGTATACGAGCAGTACTTC. Amino acid sequence: CSATSISPGQGVYEQYF.

There are many counts of this clonotype. The V gene is TRBV3-1, the J gene TRBJ2-1, with D tentatively TRBD2 (5 bases). CDR3 length: 13 residues. Germline CDR1 LGHDT, CDR2 YNNKEL (reference sequence). Trimming pared 0 bases from V and 13 bases from J, leaving 13 bases between. For the CDR3, the DNA is TGTGCCAGCAGCCAAGAGGGTCCTAGCCCCCAGTTCTTC. Translating it yields CASSQEGPSPQFF.